This T cell receptor beta chain emerged from a study of CD8 T cells in Susac syndrome. Overall study results and limits: Clonal expansion was missing from Susac syndrome CD4+ T cell repertoires.

RNA, at about 0.45 to 1 ug, was reverse transcribed with random hexamers. Amplification of TCR beta CDR3 across 54 Vbeta and 13 Jbeta was performed with immunoSEQ multiplex PCR. TCRdb re-called the immunoSEQ multiplex PCR reads with MiXCR, one entry per CDR3 protein. The repertoire holds 150,000 to 200,000 distinct CDR3 sequences, 85% to 95% seen once, with 0.099% in the top ten. As concerns this clonotype: The target antigen is unknown.

In germline, CDR1 is LGHNT, CDR2 FRNRAP. The length of the CDR3 is 15 residues. V gave up 0 bases and J gave up 2 bases, with 10 bases separating them. Patients with Susac syndrome met the recently defined diagnostic criteria for definite or probable disease. The chain recombines TRBV12-5 with TRBJ1-2; D remains unclear. Input material: CD4+ T cells from PBMCs. The sequence came from a human donor with Susac syndrome. The CDR3 protein is CASGLVPGPNYGYTF. In DNA form, the CDR3 reads TGTGCTAGTGGTTTGGTACCGGGCCCAAACTATGGCTACACCTTC.